Sequencing of this TCR beta chain was carried out in a study of a mutant IDH1 vaccine in newly diagnosed glioma. Profiling relied on immunoSEQ multiplex PCR, and the TCRdb table lists in-frame clones only, not all of them. Seen here are about 38,000 clones, 80% to 95% observed once, and the top ten hold about 20%. The V gene's germline CDR1 is MNHEY and CDR2 SVGAGI. The CDR3 is 11 amino acids. V lost 5 bases to trimming and J lost 13 bases, with 11 bases between them. Described time point: baseline, week 1 (first vaccination visit). Treatment given: pre-vaccination baseline after standard-of-care therapy.

This receptor was obtained from a man younger than 35 with glioma. The rearrangement uses TRBV6-5 and TRBJ1-4; possible D gene TRBD1, 5 bases. The sample consisted of PBMCs, taken from a glioma patient treated with radiotherapy, temozolomide or both. CDR3 sequence (DNA): TGTGCCAGCAGTAAGGAGGGACGACTGTTTTTT. It is translated as CASSKEGRLFF.